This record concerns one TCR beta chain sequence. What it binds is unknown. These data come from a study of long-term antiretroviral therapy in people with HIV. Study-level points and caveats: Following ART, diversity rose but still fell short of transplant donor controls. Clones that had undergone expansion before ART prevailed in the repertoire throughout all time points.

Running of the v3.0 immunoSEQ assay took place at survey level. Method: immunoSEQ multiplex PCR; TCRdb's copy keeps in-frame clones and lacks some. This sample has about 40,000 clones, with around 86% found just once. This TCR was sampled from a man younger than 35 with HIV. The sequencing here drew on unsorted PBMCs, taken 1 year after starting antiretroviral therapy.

CDR3 sequence (DNA): TGTGCCAGCAGTTTGCGGGACAGGGAAAACGATGAGCAGTTCTTC. As protein: CASSLRDRENDEQFF. The chain carries TRBV6-5 and TRBJ2-1; TRBD1 agrees at 9 bases. The CDR3 consists of 15 residues. After removal of 4 bases from V and 8 bases from J, the junction contained 9 bases not matched to a gene. CDR1 and CDR2 from the germline V gene are MNHEY and SVGAGI.